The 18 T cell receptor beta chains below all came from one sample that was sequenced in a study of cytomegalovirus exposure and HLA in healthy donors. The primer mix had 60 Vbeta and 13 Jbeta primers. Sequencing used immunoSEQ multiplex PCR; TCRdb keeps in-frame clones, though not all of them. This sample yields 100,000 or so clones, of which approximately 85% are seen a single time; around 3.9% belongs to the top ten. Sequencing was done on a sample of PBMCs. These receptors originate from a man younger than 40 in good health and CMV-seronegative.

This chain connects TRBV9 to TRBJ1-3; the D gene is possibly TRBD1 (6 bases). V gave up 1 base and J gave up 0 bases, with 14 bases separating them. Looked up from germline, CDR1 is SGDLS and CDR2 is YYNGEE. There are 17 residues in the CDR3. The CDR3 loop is CASSVLGQSSSGNTIYF. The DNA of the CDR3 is TGTGCCAGCAGCGTATTAGGACAGTCGAGCTCTGGAAACACCATATATTTT. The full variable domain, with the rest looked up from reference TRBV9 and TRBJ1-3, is DSGVTQTPKHLITATGQRVTLRCSPRSGDLSVYWYQQSLDQGLQFLIQYYNGEERAKGNILERFSAQQFPDLHSELNLSSLELGDSALYFCASSVLGQSSSGNTIYFGEGSWLTVV.

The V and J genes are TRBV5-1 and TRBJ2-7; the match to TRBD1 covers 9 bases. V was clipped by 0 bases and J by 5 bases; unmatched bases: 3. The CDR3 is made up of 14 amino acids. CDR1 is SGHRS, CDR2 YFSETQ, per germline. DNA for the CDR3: TGCGCCAGCAGCTTGGACAGGGGGCACCACGAGCAGTACTTC. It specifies CASSLDRGHHEQYF.

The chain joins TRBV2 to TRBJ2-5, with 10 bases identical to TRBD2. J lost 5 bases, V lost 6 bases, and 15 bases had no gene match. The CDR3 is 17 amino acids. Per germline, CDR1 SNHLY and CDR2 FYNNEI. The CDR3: CASRDPEAGGPLETQYF. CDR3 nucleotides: TGTGCCAGCAGAGACCCCGAAGCGGGGGGGCCTTTGGAGACCCAGTACTTC.

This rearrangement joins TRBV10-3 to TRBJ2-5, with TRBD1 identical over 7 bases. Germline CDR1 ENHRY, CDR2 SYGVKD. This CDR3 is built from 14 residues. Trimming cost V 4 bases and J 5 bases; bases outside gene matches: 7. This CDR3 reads CAISGGTAQETQYF. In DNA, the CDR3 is TGTGCCATCAGTGGGGGGACAGCACAGGAGACCCAGTACTTC.

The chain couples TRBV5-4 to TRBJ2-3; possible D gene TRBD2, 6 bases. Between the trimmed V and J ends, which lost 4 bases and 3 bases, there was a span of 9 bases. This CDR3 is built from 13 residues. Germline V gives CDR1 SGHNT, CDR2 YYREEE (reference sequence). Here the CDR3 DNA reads TGTGCCAGCAGCCGGGACTCTACAGATACGCAGTATTTT. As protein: CASSRDSTDTQYF.

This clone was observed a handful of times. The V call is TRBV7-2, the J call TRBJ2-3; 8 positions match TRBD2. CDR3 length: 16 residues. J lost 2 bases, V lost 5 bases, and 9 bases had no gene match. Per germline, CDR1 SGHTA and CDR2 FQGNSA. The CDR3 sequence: CASSPSIGRATDTQYF. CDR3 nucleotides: TGTGCCAGCAGCCCTTCTATCGGGAGGGCCACAGATACGCAGTATTTT.

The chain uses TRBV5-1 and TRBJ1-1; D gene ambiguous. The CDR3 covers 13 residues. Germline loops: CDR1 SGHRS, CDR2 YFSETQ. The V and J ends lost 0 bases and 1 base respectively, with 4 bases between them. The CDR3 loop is CASSLAKNTEAFF. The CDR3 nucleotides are TGCGCCAGCAGCTTGGCCAAGAACACTGAAGCTTTCTTT.

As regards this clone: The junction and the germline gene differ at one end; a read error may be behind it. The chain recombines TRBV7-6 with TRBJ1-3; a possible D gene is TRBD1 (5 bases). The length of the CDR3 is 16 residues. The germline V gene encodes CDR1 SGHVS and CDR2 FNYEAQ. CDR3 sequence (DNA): TGTGCCAGCAGTTTAGAGAGGGAGGGGACTGGAAACACCATATATTTT. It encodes CASSLEREGTGNTIYF.

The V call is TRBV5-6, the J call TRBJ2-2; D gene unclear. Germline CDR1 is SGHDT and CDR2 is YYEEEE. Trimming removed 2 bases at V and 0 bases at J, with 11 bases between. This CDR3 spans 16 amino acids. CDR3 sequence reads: CASSLSPTANTGELFF. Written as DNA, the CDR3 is TGTGCCAGCAGCTTAAGTCCTACCGCGAACACCGGGGAGCTGTTTTTT.

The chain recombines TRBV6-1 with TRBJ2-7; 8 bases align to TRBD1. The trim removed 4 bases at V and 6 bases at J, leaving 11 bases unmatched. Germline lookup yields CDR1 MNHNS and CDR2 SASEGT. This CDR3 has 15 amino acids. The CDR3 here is CASSVDRGTGGEQYF. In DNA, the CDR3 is TGTGCCAGCAGTGTCGACAGGGGCACAGGTGGCGAGCAGTACTTC.

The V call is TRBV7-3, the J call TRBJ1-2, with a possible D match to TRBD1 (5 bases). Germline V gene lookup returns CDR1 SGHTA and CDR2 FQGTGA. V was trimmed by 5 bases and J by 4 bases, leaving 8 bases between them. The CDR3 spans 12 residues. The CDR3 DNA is TGTGCCAGCAGCCCCGGGGGCTATGGCTACACCTTC. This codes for CASSPGGYGYTF. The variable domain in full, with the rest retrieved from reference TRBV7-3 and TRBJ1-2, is GAGVSQTPSNKVTEKGKYVELRCDPISGHTALYWYRQSLGQGPEFLIYFQGTGAADDSGLPNDRFFAVRPEGSVSTLKIQRTERGDSAVYLCASSPGGYGYTFGSGTRLTVV.

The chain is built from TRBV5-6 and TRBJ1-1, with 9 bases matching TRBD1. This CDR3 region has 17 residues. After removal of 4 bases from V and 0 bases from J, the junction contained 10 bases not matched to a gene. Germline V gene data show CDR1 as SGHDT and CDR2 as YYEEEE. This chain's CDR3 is CASSGRDRDFMNTEAFF. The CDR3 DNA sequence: TGTGCCAGCAGCGGCCGGGACAGGGACTTCATGAACACTGAAGCTTTCTTT. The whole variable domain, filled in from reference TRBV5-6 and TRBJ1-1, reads DAGVTQSPTHLIKTRGQQVTLRCSPKSGHDTVSWYQQALGQGPQFIFQYYEEEERQRGNFPDRFSGHQFPNYSSELNVNALLLGDSALYLCASSGRDRDFMNTEAFFGQGTRLTVV.

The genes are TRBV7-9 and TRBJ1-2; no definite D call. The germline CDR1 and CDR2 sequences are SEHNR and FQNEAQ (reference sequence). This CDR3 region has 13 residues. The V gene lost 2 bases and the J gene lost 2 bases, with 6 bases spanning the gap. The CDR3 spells CASSLQYNYGYTF. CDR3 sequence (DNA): TGTGCCAGCAGCTTACAGTACAACTATGGCTACACCTTC.

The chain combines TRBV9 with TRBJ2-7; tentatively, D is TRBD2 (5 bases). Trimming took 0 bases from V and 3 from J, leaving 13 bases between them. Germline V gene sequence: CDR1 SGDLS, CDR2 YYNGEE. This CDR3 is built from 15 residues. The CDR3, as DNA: TGTGCCAGCAGCGTAGGGTCTGAGGGTAACTACGAGCAGTACTTC. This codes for CASSVGSEGNYEQYF.

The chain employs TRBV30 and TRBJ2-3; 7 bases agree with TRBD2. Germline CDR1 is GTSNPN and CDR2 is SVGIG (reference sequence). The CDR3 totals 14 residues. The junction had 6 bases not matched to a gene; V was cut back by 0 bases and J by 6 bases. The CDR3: CAWSVGLRLDTQYF. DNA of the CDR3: TGTGCCTGGAGTGTGGGACTACGGCTGGATACGCAGTATTTT.

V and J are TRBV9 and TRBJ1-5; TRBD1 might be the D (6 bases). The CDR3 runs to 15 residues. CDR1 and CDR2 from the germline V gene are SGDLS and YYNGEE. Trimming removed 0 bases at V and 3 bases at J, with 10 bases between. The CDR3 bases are TGTGCCAGCAGCGTAGGTACAGGGCACAATCAGCCCCAGCATTTT. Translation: CASSVGTGHNQPQHF.

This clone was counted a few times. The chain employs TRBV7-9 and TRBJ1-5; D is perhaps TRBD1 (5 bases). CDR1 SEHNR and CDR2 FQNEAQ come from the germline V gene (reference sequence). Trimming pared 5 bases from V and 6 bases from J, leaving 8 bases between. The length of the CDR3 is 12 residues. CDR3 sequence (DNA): TGTGCCAGCAGCCCGGGGGTTCAGCCCCAGCATTTT. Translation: CASSPGVQPQHF.

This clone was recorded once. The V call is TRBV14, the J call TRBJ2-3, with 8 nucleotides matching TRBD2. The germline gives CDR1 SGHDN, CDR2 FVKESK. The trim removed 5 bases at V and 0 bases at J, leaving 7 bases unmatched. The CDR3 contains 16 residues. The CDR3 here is CASSESGGPSTDTQYF. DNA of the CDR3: TGTGCCAGCAGCGAATCGGGGGGGCCTAGCACAGATACGCAGTATTTT.